The T cell receptor (beta chain) under discussion was sequenced for a study of cytotoxic CD8 clonotypes in ibrutinib-treated CLL. The table came from immunoSEQ multiplex PCR; TCRdb's copy has only in-frame clones and leaves some out. The data hold over 100,000 clones, with about 58% observed a single time. The CDR3 totals 13 residues. CDR1 and CDR2 (germline): GTSNPN, SVGIG (reference sequence). The V and J ends lost 0 bases and 12 bases respectively, with 12 bases between them. This clonotype was sampled from a human donor with chronic lymphocytic leukemia. The chain couples TRBV30 to TRBJ1-6; no reliable D call. The sequencing here drew on PBMCs, taken after 24 months of ibrutinib treatment. CDR3 nucleotides: TGTGCCTGGAGTGTACCTTCGGGAAAACCCCTCCACTTT. Amino acids: CAWSVPSGKPLHF.